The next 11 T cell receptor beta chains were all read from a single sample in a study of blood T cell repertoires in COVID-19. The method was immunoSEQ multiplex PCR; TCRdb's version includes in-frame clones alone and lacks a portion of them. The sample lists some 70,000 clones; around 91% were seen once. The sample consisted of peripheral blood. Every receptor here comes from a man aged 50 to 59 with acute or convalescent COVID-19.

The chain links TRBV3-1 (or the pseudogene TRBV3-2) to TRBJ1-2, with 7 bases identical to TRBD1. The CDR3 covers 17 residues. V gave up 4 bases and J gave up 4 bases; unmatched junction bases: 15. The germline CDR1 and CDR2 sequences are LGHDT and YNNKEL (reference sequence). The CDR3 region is CASSPDRAGRGGYGYTF. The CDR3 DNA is TGTGCCAGCAGCCCTGACAGGGCTGGAAGGGGCGGCTATGGCTACACCTTC.

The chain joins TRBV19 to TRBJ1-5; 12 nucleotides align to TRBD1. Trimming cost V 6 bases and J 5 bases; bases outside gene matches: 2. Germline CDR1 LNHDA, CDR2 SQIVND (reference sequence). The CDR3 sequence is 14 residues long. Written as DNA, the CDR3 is TGTGCCAGTAGCGGGACAGGGGGCTATCAGCCCCAGCATTTT. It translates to CASSGTGGYQPQHF.

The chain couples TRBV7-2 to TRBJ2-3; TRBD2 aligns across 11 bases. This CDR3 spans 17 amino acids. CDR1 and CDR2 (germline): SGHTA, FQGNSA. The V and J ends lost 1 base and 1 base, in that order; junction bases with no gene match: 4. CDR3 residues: CASSLGTSGSRTDTQYF. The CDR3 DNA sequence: TGTGCCAGCAGCTTAGGAACTAGCGGGAGCCGCACAGATACGCAGTATTTT.

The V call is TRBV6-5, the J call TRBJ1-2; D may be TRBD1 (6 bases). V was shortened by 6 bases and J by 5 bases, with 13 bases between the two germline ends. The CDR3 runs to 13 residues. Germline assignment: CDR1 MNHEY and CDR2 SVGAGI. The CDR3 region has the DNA TGTGCCAGCAGGGTTGACAGGAGGTATGGCTACACCTTC. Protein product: CASRVDRRYGYTF.

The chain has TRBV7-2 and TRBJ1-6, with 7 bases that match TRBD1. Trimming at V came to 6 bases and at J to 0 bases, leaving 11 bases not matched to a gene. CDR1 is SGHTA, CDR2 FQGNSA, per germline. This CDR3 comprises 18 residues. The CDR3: CASRTGTAFRSYNSPLHF. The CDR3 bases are TGTGCCAGCAGAACCGGGACAGCGTTTCGCTCCTATAATTCACCCCTCCACTTT. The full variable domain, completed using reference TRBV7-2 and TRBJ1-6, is GAGVSQSPSNKVTEKGKDVELRCDPISGHTALYWYRQSLGQGLEFLIYFQGNSAPDKSGLPSDRFSAERTGGSVSTLTIQRTQQEDSAVYLCASRTGTAFRSYNSPLHFGNGTRLTVT.

CDR3 in amino acids: CASSLSRYIYGYTF. In DNA form, the CDR3 reads TGTGCCAGCAGTTTATCGAGGTATATTTATGGCTACACCTTC. This chain connects TRBV27 to TRBJ1-2; D is ambiguous. The germline CDR1 and CDR2 sequences are MNHEY and SMNVEV (reference sequence). Trimming removed 0 bases at V and 5 bases at J, with 10 bases between. The CDR3 has 14 amino acids.

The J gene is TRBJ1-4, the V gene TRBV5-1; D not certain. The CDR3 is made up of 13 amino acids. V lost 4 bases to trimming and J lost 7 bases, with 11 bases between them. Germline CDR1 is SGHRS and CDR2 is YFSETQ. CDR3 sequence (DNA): TGCGCCAGCAGCCCCTTGATCGGTGAAAAACTGTTTTTT. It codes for CASSPLIGEKLFF.

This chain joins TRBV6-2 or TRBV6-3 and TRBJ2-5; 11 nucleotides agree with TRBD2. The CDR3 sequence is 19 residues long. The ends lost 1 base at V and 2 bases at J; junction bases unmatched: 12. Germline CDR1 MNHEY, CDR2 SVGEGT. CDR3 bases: TGTGCCAGCAGTTACTGGCTCGAAGAAGGGACTAGCGGACAAGAGACCCAGTACTTC. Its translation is CASSYWLEEGTSGQETQYF.

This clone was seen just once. CDR3 nucleotide sequence: TGTGCCAGCAGCTTAGATTTCTCTAACTATGGCTACACCTTC. It encodes CASSLDFSNYGYTF. This chain connects TRBV7-9 to TRBJ1-2, with D uncertain. This CDR3 has 14 amino acids. Trimming took 1 base from V and 0 from J, leaving 6 bases between them. Germline-derived CDR1 and CDR2 are SEHNR and FQNEAQ (reference sequence).

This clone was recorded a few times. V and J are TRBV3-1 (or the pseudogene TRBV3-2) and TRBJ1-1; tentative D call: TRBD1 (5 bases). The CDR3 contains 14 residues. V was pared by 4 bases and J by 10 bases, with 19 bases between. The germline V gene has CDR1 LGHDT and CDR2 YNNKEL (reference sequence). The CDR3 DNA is TGTGCCAGCAGCCCGGACATAACGAGCAATACAGCTTTCTTT. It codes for CASSPDITSNTAFF.

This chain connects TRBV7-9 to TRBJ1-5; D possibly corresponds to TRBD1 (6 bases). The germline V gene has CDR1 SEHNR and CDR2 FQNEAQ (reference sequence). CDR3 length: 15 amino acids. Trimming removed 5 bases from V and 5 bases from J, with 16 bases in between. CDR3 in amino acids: CASSLGTTAHQPQHF. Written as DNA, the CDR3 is TGTGCCAGCAGCCTCGGGACAACCGCACATCAGCCCCAGCATTTT.